Included here is one TCR beta chain sequence, with context. Its antigen is unknown. The data derive from a study of T cell repertoires in cytomegalovirus infection. Across the study: Indications came from public TCR beta signatures; they pointed to CMV infection and to a matching HLA type. Study-wide findings and caveats: Summed frequency of shared TCR beta families picked out CMV carriers who also had the relevant HLA. There were HLA-C-restricted CMV-specific TCR beta clonotypes dominating the ex vivo response.

MiXCR was run by TCRdb on the reads, yielding one entry per CDR3 protein. The sample has around 320,000 distinct CDR3 sequences, 9% to 9.5% seen once. The V segment lost 6 bases and the J segment 2 bases; nucleotides outside the gene matches: 8. The germline V gene encodes CDR1 SGHTA and CDR2 FQGNSA. The CDR3 sequence is 16 residues long. The chain joins TRBV7-2 to TRBJ2-7; TRBD2 matches 12 bases. The TCR was taken from a human donor in good health (CMV status not recorded). Some clones in this sample may be carry-over from other donors' samples. Sequenced input: PBMCs. The CDR3 nucleotides are TGTGCCAGCAGTTCGGGACTAGCGGGTGTTGCCTACGAGCAGTACTTC. Its protein is CASSSGLAGVAYEQYF.